In its sample, the clone carrying this TCR beta chain was seen once. The CDR3 runs 13 residues. The data originate from a study of blood T cells in healthy people across ages. Combining a sample-barcoded 5' primer with a J-beta primer mix, a second PCR ran for about 7 to 12 cycles. Using its own MiXCR run on the 5' RACE reads, TCRdb lists one record per CDR3 protein. The table includes roughly 570,000 distinct CDR3 sequences, 27% detected once. The sample taken for sequencing was blood. The receptor was derived from a woman aged 70 to 79 in good health. The chain recombines TRBV21-1 with TRBJ2-7; TRBD1 was called by the table and not checked on the DNA. TRBV21-1 has pseudogene status. The CDR3 here is CASSTQGRYEQYF. The CDR3 DNA sequence: TGTGCCAGCAGCACACAGGGGCGCTACGAGCAGTACTTC.